This T cell receptor beta chain was captured by sequencing in a study of blood T cell repertoires in COVID-19. Study-wide context: Samples representing acute and convalescent COVID-19 were sourced from the United States, Italy and Spain.

As originally analysed: Amplification from reference gene primers served as the basis for estimated nucleated cell counts. Produced via immunoSEQ multiplex PCR; TCRdb's table is partial and in-frame only. Clone size and V and J calls were adopted from that table, with D and trimming inferred from the DNA. The profile shows 46,000 or so clones, approximately 87% of them singletons. V gave up 7 bases and J gave up 4 bases, with 11 bases separating them. CDR1 and CDR2 from the germline V gene are ENHRY and SYGVKD. The CDR3 has 14 residues. The origin of this receptor is a human donor in a cohort sampled during active COVID-19. Specimen: peripheral blood. The rearrangement uses TRBV10-3 and TRBJ1-6; perhaps TRBD1 as D (5 bases). The CDR3 bases are TGTGCCATCACTTCGGGGGATTATAATTCACCCCTCCACTTT. It encodes CAITSGDYNSPLHF.